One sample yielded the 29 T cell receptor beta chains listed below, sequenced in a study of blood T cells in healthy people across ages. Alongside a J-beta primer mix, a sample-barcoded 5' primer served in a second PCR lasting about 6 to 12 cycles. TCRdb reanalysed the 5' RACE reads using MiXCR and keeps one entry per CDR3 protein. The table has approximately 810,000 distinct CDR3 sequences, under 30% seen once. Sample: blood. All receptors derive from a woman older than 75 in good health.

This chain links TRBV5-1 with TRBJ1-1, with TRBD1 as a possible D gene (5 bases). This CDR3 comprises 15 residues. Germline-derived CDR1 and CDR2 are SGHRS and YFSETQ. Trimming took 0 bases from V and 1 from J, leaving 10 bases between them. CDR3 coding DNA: TGCGCCAGCAGCTTGGTCGGGGCATCGAACACTGAAGCTTTCTTT. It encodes CASSLVGASNTEAFF.

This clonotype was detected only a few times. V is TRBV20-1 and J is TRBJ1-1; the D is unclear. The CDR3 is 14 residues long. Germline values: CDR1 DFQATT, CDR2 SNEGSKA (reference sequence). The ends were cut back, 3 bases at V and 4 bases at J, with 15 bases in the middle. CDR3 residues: CSARVAGPATEAFF. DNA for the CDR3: TGCAGTGCTAGGGTGGCAGGACCTGCCACTGAAGCTTTCTTT.

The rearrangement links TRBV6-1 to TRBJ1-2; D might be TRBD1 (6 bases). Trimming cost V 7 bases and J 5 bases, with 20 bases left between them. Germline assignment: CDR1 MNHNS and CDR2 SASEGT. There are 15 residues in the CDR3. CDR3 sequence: CASKSQAGARYGYTF. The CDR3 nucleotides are TGTGCCAGCAAGAGTCAAGCAGGGGCCAGATATGGCTACACCTTC.

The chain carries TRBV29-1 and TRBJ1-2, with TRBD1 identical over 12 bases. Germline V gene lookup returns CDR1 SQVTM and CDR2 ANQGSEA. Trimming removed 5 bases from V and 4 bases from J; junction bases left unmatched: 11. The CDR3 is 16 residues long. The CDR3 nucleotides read TGCAGCGTTTACCGGGACAGGGGGCGCGGCCTCTATGGCTACACCTTC. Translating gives CSVYRDRGRGLYGYTF. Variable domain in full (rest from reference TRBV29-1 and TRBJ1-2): SAVISQKPSRDICQRGTSLTIQCQVDSQVTMMFWYRQQPGQSLTLIATANQGSEATYESGFVIDKFPISRPNLTFSTLTVSNMSPEDSSIYLCSVYRDRGRGLYGYTFGSGTRLTVV.

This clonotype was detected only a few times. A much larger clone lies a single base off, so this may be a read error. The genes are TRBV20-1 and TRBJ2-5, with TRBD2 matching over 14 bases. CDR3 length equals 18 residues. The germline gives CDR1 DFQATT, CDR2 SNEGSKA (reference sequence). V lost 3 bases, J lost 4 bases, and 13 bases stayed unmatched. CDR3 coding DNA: TGCAGTGCTAGCCGGACTAGCGGGGGGCCTCCCGGGGGAGAGACCCAGTACTTC. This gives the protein CSASRTSGGPPGGETQYF.

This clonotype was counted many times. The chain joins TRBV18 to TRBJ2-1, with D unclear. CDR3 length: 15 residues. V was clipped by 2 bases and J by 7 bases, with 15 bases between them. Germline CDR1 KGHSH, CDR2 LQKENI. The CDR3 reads CASSPSGPQVNEQFF. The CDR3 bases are TGTGCCAGCTCACCATCCGGTCCCCAGGTGAATGAGCAGTTCTTC.

CDR3 sequence reads: CATYLQGRNTEAFF. The CDR3 DNA follows: TGTGCCACCTACCTACAGGGGAGGAACACTGAAGCTTTCTTT. The chain combines TRBV6-1 with TRBJ1-1; 7 nucleotides match TRBD1. Trimming took 10 bases from V and 1 from J; bases not matched to a gene: 9. In germline, CDR1 is MNHNS, CDR2 SASEGT. CDR3 length equals 14 residues.

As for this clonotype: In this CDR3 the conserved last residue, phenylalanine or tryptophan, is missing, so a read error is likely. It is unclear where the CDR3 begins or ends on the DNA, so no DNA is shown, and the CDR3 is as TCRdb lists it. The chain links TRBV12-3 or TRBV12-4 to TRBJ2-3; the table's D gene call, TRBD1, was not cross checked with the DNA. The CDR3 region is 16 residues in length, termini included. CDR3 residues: CASSLSVSIITDTQYS.

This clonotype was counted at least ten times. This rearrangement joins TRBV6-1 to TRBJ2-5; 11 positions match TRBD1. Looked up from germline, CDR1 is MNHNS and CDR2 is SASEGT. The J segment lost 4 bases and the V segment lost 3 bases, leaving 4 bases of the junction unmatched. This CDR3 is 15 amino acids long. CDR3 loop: CASSEPGQGVETQYF. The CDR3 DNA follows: TGTGCCAGCAGTGAGCCGGGACAGGGGGTAGAGACCCAGTACTTC.

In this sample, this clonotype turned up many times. The CDR3 protein is CASSQENRVNEQFF. The CDR3 DNA reads as TGTGCCAGCAGCCAAGAGAACAGGGTGAATGAGCAGTTCTTC. V is TRBV4-2 and J is TRBJ2-1, with D maybe TRBD1 (6 bases). V shed 0 bases and J shed 7 bases, with 10 bases lying between them. This CDR3 comprises 14 residues. Germline V gene data show CDR1 as LGHNA and CDR2 as YNFKEQ.

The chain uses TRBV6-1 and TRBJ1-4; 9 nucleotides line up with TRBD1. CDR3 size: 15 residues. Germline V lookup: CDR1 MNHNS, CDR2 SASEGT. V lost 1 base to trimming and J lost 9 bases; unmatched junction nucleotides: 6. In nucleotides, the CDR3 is TGTGCCAGCAGTGAAGAGACCGGGACAGGGAAAAAACTGTTTTTT. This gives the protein CASSEETGTGKKLFF.

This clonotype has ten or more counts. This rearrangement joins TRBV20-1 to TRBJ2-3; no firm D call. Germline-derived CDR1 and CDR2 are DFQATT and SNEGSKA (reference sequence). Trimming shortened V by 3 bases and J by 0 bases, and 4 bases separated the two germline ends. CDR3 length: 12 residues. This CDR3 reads CSARGSTDTQYF. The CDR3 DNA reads TGCAGTGCTAGGGGGAGCACAGATACGCAGTATTTT.

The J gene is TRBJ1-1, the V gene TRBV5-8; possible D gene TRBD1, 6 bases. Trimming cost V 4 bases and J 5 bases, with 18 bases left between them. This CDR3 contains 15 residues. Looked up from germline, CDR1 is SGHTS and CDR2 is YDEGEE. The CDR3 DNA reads TGTGCCAGCAGCCGGGTGGGGGCCTCGAGAACTGAAGCTTTCTTT. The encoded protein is CASSRVGASRTEAFF.

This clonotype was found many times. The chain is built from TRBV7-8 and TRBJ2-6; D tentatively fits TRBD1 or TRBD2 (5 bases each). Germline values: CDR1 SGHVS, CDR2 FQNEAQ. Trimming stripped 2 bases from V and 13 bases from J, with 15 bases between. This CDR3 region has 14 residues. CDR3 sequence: CASSLIGGSWVLTF. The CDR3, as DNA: TGTGCCAGCAGCTTAATTGGGGGTTCCTGGGTCCTGACTTTC.

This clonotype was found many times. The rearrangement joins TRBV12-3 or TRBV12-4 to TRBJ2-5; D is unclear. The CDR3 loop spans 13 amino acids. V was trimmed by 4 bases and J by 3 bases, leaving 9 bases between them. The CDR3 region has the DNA TGTGCCAGCAGTTGGAACAGAGAAGAGACCCAGTACTTC. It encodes CASSWNREETQYF.

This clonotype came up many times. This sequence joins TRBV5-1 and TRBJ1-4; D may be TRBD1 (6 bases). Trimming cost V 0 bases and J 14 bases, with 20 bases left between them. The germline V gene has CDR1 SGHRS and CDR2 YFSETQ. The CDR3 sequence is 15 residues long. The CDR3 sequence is CASSLVQGSLNGLFF. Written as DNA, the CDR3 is TGCGCCAGCAGCTTGGTACAGGGCTCTCTGAATGGGCTGTTTTTT.

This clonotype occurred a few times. CDR3 nucleotides: TGTGCCAGCAGGTACTACACCGGGGAGCTGTTTTTT. Translating it yields CASRYYTGELFF. This chain joins TRBV12-3 or TRBV12-4 and TRBJ2-2; D is uncertain. V shed 6 bases and J shed 3 bases, with 5 bases lying between them. The CDR3 has 12 residues.

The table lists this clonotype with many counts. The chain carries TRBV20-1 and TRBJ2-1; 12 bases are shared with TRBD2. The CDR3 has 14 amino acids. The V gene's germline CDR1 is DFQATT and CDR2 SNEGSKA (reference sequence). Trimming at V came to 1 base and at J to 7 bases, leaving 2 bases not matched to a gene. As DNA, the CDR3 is TGCAGTGCTAGAGGGCTAGCGGGGGGGAATGAGCAGTTCTTC. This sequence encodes CSARGLAGGNEQFF.

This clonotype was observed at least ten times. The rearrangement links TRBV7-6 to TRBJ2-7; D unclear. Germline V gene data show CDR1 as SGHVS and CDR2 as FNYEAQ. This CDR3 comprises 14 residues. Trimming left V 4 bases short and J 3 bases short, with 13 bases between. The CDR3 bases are TGTGCCAGCAGCTCCGGCACCAAACGCTACGAGCAGTACTTC. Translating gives CASSSGTKRYEQYF.

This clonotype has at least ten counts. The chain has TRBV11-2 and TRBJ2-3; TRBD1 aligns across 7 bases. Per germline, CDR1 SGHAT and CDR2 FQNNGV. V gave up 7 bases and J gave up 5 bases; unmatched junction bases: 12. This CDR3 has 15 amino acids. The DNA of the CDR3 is TGTGCCAGCACCGACAGGGCTTATTCAGGAGATACGCAGTATTTT. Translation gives CASTDRAYSGDTQYF.

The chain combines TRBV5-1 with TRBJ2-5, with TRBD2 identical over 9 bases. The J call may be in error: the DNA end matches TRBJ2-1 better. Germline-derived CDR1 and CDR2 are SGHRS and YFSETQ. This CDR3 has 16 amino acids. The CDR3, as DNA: TGCGCCAGCAGCTTGAACAGCGGGGGGCCACAAGAGACCCAGTTCTTC. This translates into CASSLNSGGPQETQFF.

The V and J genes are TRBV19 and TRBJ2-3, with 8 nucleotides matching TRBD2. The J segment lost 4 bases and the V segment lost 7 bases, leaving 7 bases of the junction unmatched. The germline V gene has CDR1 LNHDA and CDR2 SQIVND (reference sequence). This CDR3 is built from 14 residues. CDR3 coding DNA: TGTGCCAGTACCCAAGCGGGGGAATCAGATACGCAGTATTTT. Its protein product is CASTQAGESDTQYF.

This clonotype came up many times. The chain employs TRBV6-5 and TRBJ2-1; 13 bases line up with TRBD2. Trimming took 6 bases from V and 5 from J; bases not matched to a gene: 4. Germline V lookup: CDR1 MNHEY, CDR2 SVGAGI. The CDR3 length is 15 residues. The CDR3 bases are TGTGCCAGCAGCCGGACTAGCGGGGGTCACAATGAGCAGTTCTTC. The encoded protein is CASSRTSGGHNEQFF.

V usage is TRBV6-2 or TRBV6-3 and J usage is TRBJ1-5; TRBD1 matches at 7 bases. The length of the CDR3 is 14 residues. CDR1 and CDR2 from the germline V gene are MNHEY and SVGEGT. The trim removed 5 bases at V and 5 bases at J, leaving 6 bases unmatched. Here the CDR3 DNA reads TGTGCCAGCAGTAACGACAGGGACCATCAGCCCCAGCATTTT. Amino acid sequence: CASSNDRDHQPQHF.

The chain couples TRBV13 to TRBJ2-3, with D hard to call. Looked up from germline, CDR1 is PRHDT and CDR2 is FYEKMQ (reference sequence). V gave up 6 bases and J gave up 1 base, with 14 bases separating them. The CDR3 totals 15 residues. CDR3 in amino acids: CASSRPSLGTDTQYF. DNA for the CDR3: TGTGCCAGCAGTCGACCTTCCTTGGGCACAGATACGCAGTATTTT. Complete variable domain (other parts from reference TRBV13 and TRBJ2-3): AAGVIQSPRHLIKEKRETATLKCYPIPRHDTVYWYQQGPGQDPQFLISFYEKMQSDKGSIPDRFSAQQFSDYHSELNMSSLELGDSALYFCASSRPSLGTDTQYFGPGTRLTVL.

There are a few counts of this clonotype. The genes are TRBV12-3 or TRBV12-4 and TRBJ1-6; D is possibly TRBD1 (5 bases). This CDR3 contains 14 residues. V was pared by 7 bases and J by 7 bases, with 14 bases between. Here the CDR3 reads CASIPGLGNSPLHF. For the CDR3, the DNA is TGTGCCAGCATTCCGGGACTTGGGAATTCACCCCTCCACTTT.

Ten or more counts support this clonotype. CDR3 residues: CASSLGLPPHNEQFF. The CDR3 region has the DNA TGTGCCAGCAGCCTCGGTCTTCCCCCCCACAATGAGCAGTTCTTC. This rearrangement joins TRBV7-2 to TRBJ2-1, with D hard to call. Germline lookup yields CDR1 SGHTA and CDR2 FQGNSA. V gave up 5 bases and J gave up 5 bases, with 16 bases separating them. The CDR3 has 15 amino acids.

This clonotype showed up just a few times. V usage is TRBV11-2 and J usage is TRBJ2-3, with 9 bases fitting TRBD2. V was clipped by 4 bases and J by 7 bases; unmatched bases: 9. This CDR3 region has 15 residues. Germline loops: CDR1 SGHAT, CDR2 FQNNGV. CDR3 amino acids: CASSSERGDQYTQYF. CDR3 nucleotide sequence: TGTGCCAGCAGCTCCGAGCGGGGGGATCAATATACGCAGTATTTT.

The CDR3 reads CSASFRGGNTIYF. The DNA of the CDR3 is TGCAGTGCTAGTTTCAGGGGAGGAAACACCATATATTTT. This chain joins TRBV20-1 and TRBJ1-3; maybe TRBD1 (6 bases). V was cut by 3 bases and J by 4 bases, with 10 bases left in between. Germline values: CDR1 DFQATT, CDR2 SNEGSKA (reference sequence). The CDR3 has 13 amino acids.